This paragraph reports one T cell receptor beta chain. This entry belongs to a study of blood T cell repertoires in COVID-19. Overall study context: From T cells, B-cell-depleted T cells, or PBMCs came the material, which was cDNA or gDNA.

CDR3 length: 15 amino acids. The germline V gene encodes CDR1 ENHRY and CDR2 SYGVKD. The ends were cut back, 4 bases at V and 0 bases at J, with 9 bases in the middle. Profiled with immunoSEQ multiplex PCR; TCRdb holds only in-frame clones, not every one. The sample consists of approximately 250,000 clones, 75% to 90% of them appearing once. In terms of age and location, participants ranged from roughly 18 to 90 years and lived in approximately 26 US areas. It was within 2 weeks before study entry that exposed participants met a COVID-19 case. The source material was PBMCs or T cells enriched from blood (not recorded which). The V and J genes are TRBV10-3 and TRBJ2-2; weak D call: TRBD1 (5 bases). This sequence was found in a woman aged 40 to 50 who had been exposed to COVID-19. The CDR3 DNA is TGTGCCATCAGTGCAACAGGATCGAACACCGGGGAGCTGTTTTTT. This codes for CAISATGSNTGELFF.